Each of the 14 T cell receptor beta chains below was sequenced from the same sample in a study of cytomegalovirus exposure and HLA in healthy donors. 60 Vbeta and 13 Jbeta primers were used in PCR. Clones were sequenced by immunoSEQ multiplex PCR, and TCRdb holds only the in-frame ones, with some missing. This sample has around 150,000 clones; 76% occur once, and the top ten carry 3% to 3.5%. The sample was PBMCs. Source of these receptors: a male donor in good health and CMV-seronegative.

This sequence joins TRBV5-1 and TRBJ2-5; D may be TRBD2 (7 bases). The CDR3 sequence is 14 residues long. Germline CDR1 and CDR2: SGHRS and YFSETQ. V was cut by 1 base and J by 3 bases, with 10 bases left in between. CDR3 loop: CASSLTGGEETQYF. CDR3 DNA: TGCGCCAGCAGCTTGACGGGGGGCGAAGAGACCCAGTACTTC.

The chain combines TRBV5-4 with TRBJ2-7; 8 nucleotides match TRBD2. V lost 4 bases and J lost 5; bases outside the gene matches: 20. Per the germline V gene, CDR1 is SGHNT and CDR2 is YYREEE (reference sequence). The CDR3 is 18 amino acids. CDR3 amino acids: CASSLGGGRSSPRDEQYF. In nucleotides, the CDR3 is TGTGCCAGCAGCCTCGGCGGGGGGCGGTCCAGCCCGCGGGACGAGCAGTACTTC.

The rearrangement links TRBV27 to TRBJ1-2; weak D call: TRBD1 (5 bases). Per the germline V gene, CDR1 is MNHEY and CDR2 is SMNVEV (reference sequence). The CDR3 is 16 amino acids. V lost 6 bases and J lost 7, with 24 bases in between. The CDR3 protein is CASSKTETAPVGGYTF. In DNA, the CDR3 is TGTGCCAGCAGCAAAACCGAGACAGCACCCGTGGGTGGCTACACCTTC.

This chain connects TRBV7-2 to TRBJ2-6; unclear D gene. Germline values: CDR1 SGHTA, CDR2 FQGNSA. V gave up 3 bases and J gave up 2 bases, with 11 bases separating them. This CDR3 has 16 residues. The CDR3 here is CASSFRAGPGANVLTF. The DNA of the CDR3 is TGTGCCAGCAGCTTCCGAGCAGGCCCTGGGGCCAACGTCCTGACTTTC. The full variable domain, with the rest looked up from reference TRBV7-2 and TRBJ2-6, is GAGVSQSPSNKVTEKGKDVELRCDPISGHTALYWYRQSLGQGLEFLIYFQGNSAPDKSGLPSDRFSAERTGGSVSTLTIQRTQQEDSAVYLCASSFRAGPGANVLTFGAGSRLTVL.

This clone appeared a single time. The chain couples TRBV27 to TRBJ1-4; possible D gene TRBD1, 5 bases. The CDR3 totals 15 residues. CDR1 MNHEY and CDR2 SMNVEV come from the germline V gene (reference sequence). V lost 5 bases, J lost 2 bases, and 12 bases lay in between. The CDR3: CASSTLTGTNEKLFF. The CDR3 DNA is TGTGCCAGCAGTACCCTAACAGGCACTAATGAAAAACTGTTTTTT.

The V and J genes are TRBV7-2 and TRBJ2-5; perhaps TRBD1 as D (6 bases). Trimming pared 4 bases from V and 7 bases from J, leaving 22 bases between. CDR3 length equals 16 residues. CDR1 SGHTA and CDR2 FQGNSA come from the germline V gene. The CDR3 DNA reads as TGTGCCAGCAGCTCCAACGCCAGGGGAGCTGGTTTGACCCAGTACTTC. This codes for CASSSNARGAGLTQYF.

This clone was observed a few times. This rearrangement joins TRBV28 to TRBJ1-1; TRBD1 agrees at 7 bases. The V and J ends lost 6 bases and 6 bases, in that order; junction bases with no gene match: 10. Germline V lookup: CDR1 MDHEN, CDR2 SYDVKM. The CDR3 loop spans 14 amino acids. The CDR3 DNA reads TGTGCCAGCAGCCCCGGAAGGGACAGCGCTGAAGCTTTCTTT. Translating it yields CASSPGRDSAEAFF.

The V call is TRBV29-1, the J call TRBJ2-3; 12 bases map to TRBD2. The V gene's germline CDR1 is SQVTM and CDR2 ANQGSEA. V was clipped by 7 bases and J by 4 bases; unmatched bases: 6. This CDR3 region has 14 residues. The CDR3 region is CSATSGSFPDTQYF. The DNA for the CDR3 is TGCAGCGCGACTAGCGGGAGCTTCCCAGATACGCAGTATTTT.

The chain is built from TRBV7-2 and TRBJ2-7; TRBD1 matches at 11 bases. The CDR3 contains 14 residues. The V gene's germline CDR1 is SGHTA and CDR2 FQGNSA. V dropped 4 bases and J dropped 3; count of bases not matched to a gene: 2. CDR3 amino acids: CASSWDRGGYEQYF. In DNA, the CDR3 is TGTGCCAGCAGCTGGGACAGGGGGGGCTACGAGCAGTACTTC.

This chain connects TRBV2 to TRBJ1-4; 8 positions agree with TRBD1. The CDR3 sequence is 17 residues long. V was pared by 6 bases and J by 9 bases, with 18 bases of the junction left unmatched. In germline, CDR1 is SNHLY, CDR2 FYNNEI. The chain's CDR3 is CASRFTRGGQEAQKLFF. CDR3 bases: TGTGCCAGCAGATTTACTAGGGGGGGACAGGAGGCCCAAAAACTGTTTTTT.

V is TRBV5-6 and J is TRBJ2-5; unclear D gene. The germline CDR1 and CDR2 sequences are SGHDT and YYEEEE. The CDR3 runs to 17 residues. The V end was cut by 1 base, the J end by 3 bases, with 19 bases between. The CDR3 region has the DNA TGTGCCAGCAGCTTGTTACCCGGCGGCCTGTTGGAAGAGACCCAGTACTTC. It codes for CASSLLPGGLLEETQYF.

The chain has TRBV29-1 and TRBJ2-2, with 11 positions matching TRBD2. Losses at the gene ends were 7 bases for V and 0 bases for J; bases not matched to a gene: 4. Per germline, CDR1 SQVTM and CDR2 ANQGSEA. The CDR3 runs 15 residues. CDR3 protein: CSASGLAANTGELFF. The CDR3 DNA reads TGCAGCGCTTCGGGACTAGCGGCGAACACCGGGGAGCTGTTTTTT.

The V and J genes are TRBV2 and TRBJ2-7, with D tentatively TRBD2 (6 bases). CDR1 and CDR2 from the germline V gene are SNHLY and FYNNEI. The CDR3 consists of 16 residues. V lost 8 bases and J 4 bases, leaving 24 bases between the germline ends. This chain's CDR3 is CASCMAEGSEQYEQYF. The CDR3 coding sequence is TGTGCCAGCTGTATGGCGGAGGGGAGCGAGCAGTACGAGCAGTACTTC.

Comment on this clone: The junction differs from germline at one of its ends, possibly a read error. This chain links TRBV7-9 with TRBJ2-7, with 9 bases matching TRBD2. Looked up from germline, CDR1 is SEHNR and CDR2 is FQNEAQ (reference sequence). This CDR3 has 16 amino acids. CDR3 loop: CSSSLAGTSSSYEQYF. The CDR3 nucleotides are TGTTCCAGCAGCTTAGCCGGGACTAGCAGTTCCTACGAGCAGTACTTC.